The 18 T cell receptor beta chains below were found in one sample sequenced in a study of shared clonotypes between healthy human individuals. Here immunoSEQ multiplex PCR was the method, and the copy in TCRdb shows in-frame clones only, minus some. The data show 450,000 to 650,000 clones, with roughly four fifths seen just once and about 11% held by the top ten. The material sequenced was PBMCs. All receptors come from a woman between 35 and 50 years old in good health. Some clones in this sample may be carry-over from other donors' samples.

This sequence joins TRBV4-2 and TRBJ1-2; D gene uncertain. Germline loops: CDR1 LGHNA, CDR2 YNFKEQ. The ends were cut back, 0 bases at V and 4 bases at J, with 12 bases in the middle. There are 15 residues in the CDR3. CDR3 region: CASSQDSGRIYGYTF. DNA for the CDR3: TGTGCCAGCAGCCAAGATTCGGGTCGGATCTATGGCTACACCTTC.

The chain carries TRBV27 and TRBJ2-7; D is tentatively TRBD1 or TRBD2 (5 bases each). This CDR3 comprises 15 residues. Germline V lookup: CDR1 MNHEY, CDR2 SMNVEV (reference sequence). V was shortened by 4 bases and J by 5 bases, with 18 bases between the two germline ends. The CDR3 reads CASSSLGSWDHEQYF. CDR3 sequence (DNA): TGTGCCAGCAGTTCCCTGGGGAGTTGGGACCACGAGCAGTACTTC.

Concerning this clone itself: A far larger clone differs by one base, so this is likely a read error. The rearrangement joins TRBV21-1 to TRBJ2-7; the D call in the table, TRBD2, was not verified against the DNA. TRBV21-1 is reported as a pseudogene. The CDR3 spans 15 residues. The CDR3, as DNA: TGTGCCAGCAGCAAAGACGCAGCGGGAGCGGAAGAGCAGTGCTTC. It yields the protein CASSKDAAGAEEQCF.

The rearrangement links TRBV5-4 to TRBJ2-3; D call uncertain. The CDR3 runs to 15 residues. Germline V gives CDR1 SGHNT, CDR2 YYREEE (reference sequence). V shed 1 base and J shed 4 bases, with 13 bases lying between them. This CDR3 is CASSLSYFSSDTQYF. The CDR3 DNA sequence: TGTGCCAGCAGCTTGTCATACTTCTCCTCAGATACGCAGTATTTT.

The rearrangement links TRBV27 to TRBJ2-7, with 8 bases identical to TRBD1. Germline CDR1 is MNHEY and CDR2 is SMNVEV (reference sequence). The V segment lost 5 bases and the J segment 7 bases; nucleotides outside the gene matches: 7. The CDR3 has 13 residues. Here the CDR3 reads CASSRQGPREQYF. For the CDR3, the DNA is TGTGCCAGCAGTCGACAGGGGCCTAGGGAGCAGTACTTC.

In nucleotides, the CDR3 is TGTGCCAGTAAGCGGGATACCGGAAACACCATATATTTT. Translated, it gives CASKRDTGNTIYF. The V call is TRBV19, the J call TRBJ1-3, with no clear D. Between the trimmed V and J ends, which lost 7 bases and 4 bases, there was a span of 11 bases. This CDR3 region has 13 residues. Germline CDR1 and CDR2: LNHDA and SQIVND (reference sequence).

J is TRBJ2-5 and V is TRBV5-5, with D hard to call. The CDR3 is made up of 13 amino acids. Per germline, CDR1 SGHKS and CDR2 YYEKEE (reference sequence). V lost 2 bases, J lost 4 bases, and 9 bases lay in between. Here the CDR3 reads CASSFPSRETQYF. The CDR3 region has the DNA TGTGCCAGCAGCTTTCCATCGCGAGAGACCCAGTACTTC.

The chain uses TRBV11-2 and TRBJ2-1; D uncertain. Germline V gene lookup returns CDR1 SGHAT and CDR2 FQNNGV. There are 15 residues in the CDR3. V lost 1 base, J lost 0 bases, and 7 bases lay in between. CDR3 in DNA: TGTGCCAGCAGCTTAGCAGACCTCTCCTACAATGAGCAGTTCTTC. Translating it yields CASSLADLSYNEQFF.

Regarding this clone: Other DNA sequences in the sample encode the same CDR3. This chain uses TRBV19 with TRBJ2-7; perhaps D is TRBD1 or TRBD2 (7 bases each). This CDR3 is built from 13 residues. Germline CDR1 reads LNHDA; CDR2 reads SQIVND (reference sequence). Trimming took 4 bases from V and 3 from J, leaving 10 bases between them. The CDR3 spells CASSTGGGYEQYF. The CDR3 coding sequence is TGTGCCAGTAGTACAGGGGGGGGCTACGAGCAGTACTTC.

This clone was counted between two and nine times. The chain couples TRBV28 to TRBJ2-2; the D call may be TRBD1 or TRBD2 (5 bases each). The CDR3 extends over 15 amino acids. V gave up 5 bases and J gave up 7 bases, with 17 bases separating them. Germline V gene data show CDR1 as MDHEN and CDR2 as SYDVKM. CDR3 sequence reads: CASSSGRSRDGELFF. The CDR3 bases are TGTGCCAGCAGTAGCGGACGCTCCAGGGACGGGGAGCTGTTTTTT.

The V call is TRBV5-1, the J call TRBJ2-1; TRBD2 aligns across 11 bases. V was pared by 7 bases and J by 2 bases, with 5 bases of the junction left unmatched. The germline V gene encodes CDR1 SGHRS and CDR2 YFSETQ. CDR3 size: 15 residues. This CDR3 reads CASSGTSGTYNEQFF. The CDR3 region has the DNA TGCGCCAGCTCTGGGACTAGCGGCACCTACAATGAGCAGTTCTTC.

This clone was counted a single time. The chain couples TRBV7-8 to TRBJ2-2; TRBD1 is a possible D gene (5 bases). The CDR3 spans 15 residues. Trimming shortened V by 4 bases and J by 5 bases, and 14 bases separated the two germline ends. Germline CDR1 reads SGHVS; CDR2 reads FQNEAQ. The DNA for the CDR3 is TGTGCCAGCAGCTCTCCAGGGATACGAACCGGGGAGCTGTTTTTT. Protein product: CASSSPGIRTGELFF.

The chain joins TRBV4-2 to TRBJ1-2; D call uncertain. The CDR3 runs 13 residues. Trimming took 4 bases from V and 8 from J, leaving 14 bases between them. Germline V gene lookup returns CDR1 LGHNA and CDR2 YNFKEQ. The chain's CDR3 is CASSPMLEGGYTF. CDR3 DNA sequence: TGTGCCAGCAGCCCTATGTTAGAAGGCGGCTACACCTTC.

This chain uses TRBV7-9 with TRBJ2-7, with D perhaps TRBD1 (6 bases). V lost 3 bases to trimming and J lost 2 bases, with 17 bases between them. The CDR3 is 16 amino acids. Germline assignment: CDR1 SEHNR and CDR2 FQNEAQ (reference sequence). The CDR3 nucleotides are TGTGCCAGCAGCTTTCCTCCGTCGGACAGCCCCTACGAGCAGTACTTC. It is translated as CASSFPPSDSPYEQYF.

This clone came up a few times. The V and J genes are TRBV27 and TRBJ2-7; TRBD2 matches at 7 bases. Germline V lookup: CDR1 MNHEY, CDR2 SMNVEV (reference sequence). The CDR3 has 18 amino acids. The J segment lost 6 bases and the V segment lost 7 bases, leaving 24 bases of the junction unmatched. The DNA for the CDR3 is TGTGCCAGCAAAAAATCGGGTACGGGGGAGGGCCAAACAGGCGAGCAGTACTTC. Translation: CASKKSGTGEGQTGEQYF.

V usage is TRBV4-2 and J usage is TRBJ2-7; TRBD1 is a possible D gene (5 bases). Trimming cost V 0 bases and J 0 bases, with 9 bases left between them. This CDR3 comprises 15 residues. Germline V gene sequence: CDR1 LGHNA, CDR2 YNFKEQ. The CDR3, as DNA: TGTGCCAGCAGCCAAGACAGGGCTTTCTCCTACGAGCAGTACTTC. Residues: CASSQDRAFSYEQYF.

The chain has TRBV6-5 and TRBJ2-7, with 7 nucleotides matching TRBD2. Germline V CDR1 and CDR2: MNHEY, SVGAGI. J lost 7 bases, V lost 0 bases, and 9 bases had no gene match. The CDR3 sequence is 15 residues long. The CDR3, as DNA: TGTGCCAGCAGTTACTCGATTGCGGGAGTAGTAGAGCAGTACTTC. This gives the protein CASSYSIAGVVEQYF.

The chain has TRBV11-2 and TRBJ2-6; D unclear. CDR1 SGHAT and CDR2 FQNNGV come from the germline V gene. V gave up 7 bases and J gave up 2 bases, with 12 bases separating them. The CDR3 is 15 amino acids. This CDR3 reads CASTSLVAGANVLTF. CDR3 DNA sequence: TGTGCCAGCACATCATTAGTGGCTGGGGCCAACGTCCTGACTTTC.